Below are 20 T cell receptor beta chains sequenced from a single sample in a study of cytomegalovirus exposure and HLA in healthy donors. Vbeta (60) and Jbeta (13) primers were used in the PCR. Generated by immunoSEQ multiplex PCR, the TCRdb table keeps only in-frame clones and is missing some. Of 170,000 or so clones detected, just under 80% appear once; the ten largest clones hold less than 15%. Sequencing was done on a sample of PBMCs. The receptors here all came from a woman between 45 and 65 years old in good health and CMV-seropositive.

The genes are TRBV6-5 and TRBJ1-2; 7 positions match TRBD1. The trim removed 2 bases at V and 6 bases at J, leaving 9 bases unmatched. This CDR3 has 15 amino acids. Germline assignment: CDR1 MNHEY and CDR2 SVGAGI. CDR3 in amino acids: CASSYGLTGLDGYTF. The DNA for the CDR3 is TGTGCCAGCAGTTACGGCCTGACAGGGTTAGATGGCTACACCTTC.

This CDR3 is CAISESTRSGNQPQHF. CDR3 DNA sequence: TGTGCCATCAGTGAGAGTACCCGGTCAGGTAATCAGCCCCAGCATTTT. The V and J genes are TRBV10-3 and TRBJ1-5; D remains ambiguous. This CDR3 has 16 amino acids. V lost 2 bases and J lost 4, with 15 bases in between. The germline CDR1 and CDR2 sequences are ENHRY and SYGVKD.

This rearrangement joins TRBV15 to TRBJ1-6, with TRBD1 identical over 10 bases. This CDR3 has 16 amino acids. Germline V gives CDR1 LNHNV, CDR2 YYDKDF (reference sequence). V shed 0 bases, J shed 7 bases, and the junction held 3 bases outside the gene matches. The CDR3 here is CATSRDRQGANSPLHF. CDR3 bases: TGTGCCACCAGCAGAGATAGACAGGGGGCCAATTCACCCCTCCACTTT.

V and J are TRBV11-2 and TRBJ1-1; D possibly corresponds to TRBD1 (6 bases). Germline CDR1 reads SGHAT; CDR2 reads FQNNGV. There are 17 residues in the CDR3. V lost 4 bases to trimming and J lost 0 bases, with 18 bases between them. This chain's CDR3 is CASSSIGAGDLNTEAFF. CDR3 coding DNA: TGTGCCAGCAGCTCAATCGGGGCAGGGGATTTGAACACTGAAGCTTTCTTT.

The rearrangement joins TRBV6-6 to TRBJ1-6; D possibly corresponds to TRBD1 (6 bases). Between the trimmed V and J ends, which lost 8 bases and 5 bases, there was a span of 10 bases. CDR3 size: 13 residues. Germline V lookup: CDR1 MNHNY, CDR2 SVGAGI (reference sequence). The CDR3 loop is CASGQSHNSPLHF. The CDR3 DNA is TGTGCCAGCGGACAGTCTCATAATTCACCCCTCCACTTT.

The CDR3 bases are TGTGCCAGCAGCCCGAGACAGATATCCTACGAGCAGTACTTC. Residues: CASSPRQISYEQYF. V usage is TRBV7-6 and J usage is TRBJ2-7; tentatively, D is TRBD1 (5 bases). Germline CDR1 is SGHVS and CDR2 is FNYEAQ. CDR3 size: 14 residues. The V end was cut by 5 bases, the J end by 1 base, with 12 bases between.

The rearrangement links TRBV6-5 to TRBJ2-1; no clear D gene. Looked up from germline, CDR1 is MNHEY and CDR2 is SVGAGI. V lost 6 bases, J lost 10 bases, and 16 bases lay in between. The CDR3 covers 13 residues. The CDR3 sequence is CASSPLPGYEQFF. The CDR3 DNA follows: TGTGCCAGCAGCCCCTTGCCCGGGTACGAGCAGTTCTTC.

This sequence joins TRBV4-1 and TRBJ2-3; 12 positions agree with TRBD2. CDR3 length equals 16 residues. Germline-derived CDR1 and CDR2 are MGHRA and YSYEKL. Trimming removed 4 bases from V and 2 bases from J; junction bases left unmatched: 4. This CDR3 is CASSRGTSGLTDTQYF. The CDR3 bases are TGCGCCAGCAGCCGCGGGACTAGCGGGCTCACAGATACGCAGTATTTT.

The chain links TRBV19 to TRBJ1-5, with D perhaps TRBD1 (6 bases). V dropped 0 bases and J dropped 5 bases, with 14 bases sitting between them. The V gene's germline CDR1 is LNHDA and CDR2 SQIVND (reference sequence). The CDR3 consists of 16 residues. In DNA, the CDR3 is TGTGCCAGTAGTATAGAGGTTTGGACAGTAGATCAGCCCCAGCATTTT. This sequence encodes CASSIEVWTVDQPQHF.

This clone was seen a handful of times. The CDR3: CASSPRTSTGELFF. CDR3 sequence (DNA): TGCGCCAGCAGCCCCCGTACATCCACCGGGGAGCTGTTTTTT. The V call is TRBV5-1, the J call TRBJ2-2; D remains ambiguous. V was clipped by 4 bases and J by 4 bases, with 11 bases between them. The CDR3 spans 14 residues. Germline V gene data show CDR1 as SGHRS and CDR2 as YFSETQ.

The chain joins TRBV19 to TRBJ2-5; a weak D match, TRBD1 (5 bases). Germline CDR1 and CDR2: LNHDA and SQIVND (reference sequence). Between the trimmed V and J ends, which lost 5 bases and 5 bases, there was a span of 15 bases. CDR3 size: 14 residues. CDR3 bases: TGTGCCAGTAGTCTGGGCAGGGTAGGCGAGACCCAGTACTTC. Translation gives CASSLGRVGETQYF.

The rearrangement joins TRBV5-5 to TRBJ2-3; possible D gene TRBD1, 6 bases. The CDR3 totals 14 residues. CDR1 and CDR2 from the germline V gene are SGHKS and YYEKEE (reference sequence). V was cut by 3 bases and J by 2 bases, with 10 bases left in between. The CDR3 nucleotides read TGTGCCAGCAGCTCGACAGGATTCACAGATACGCAGTATTTT. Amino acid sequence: CASSSTGFTDTQYF.

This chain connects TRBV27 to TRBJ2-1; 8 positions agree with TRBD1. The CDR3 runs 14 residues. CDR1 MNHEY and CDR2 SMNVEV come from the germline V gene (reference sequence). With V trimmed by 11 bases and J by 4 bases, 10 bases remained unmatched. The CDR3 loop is CAGSSGQVYNEQFF. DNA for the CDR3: TGTGCCGGATCCTCGGGACAGGTATACAATGAGCAGTTCTTC.

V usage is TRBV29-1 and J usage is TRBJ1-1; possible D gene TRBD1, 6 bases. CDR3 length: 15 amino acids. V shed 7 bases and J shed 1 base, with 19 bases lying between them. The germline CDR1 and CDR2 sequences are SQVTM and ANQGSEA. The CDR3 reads CSAQGLRGANTEAFF. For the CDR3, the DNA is TGCAGCGCCCAGGGGCTCCGGGGGGCGAACACTGAAGCTTTCTTT.

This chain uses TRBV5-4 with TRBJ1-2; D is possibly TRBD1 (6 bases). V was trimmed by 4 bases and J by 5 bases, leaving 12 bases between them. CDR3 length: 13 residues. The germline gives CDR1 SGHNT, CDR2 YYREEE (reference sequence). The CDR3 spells CASSPTQGYGYTF. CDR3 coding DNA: TGTGCCAGCAGCCCCACGCAGGGGTATGGCTACACCTTC.

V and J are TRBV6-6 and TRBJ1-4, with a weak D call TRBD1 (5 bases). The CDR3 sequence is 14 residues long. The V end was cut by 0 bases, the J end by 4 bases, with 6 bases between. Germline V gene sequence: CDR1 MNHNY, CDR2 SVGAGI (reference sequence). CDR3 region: CASSYSGVNEKLFF. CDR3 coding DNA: TGTGCCAGCAGTTACTCAGGGGTTAATGAAAAACTGTTTTTT.

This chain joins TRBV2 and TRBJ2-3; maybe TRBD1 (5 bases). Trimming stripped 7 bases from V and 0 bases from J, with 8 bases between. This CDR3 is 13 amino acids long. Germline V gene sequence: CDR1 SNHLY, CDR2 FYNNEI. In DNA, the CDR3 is TGTGCCAGCAAAAGACAGAGCACAGATACGCAGTATTTT. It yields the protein CASKRQSTDTQYF.

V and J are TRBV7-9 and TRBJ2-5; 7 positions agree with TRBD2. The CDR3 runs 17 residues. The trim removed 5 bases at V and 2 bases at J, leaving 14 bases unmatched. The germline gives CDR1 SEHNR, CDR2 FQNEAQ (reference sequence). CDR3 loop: CASSPREAGLSQETQYF. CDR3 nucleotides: TGTGCCAGCAGCCCCCGGGAGGCCGGACTGTCACAAGAGACCCAGTACTTC.

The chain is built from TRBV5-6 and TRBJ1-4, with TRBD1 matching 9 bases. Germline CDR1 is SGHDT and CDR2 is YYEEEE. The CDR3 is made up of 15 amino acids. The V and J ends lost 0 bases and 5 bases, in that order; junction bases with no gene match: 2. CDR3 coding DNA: TGTGCCAGCAGCTTGGGGGACAGGGTAAATGAAAAACTGTTTTTT. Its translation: CASSLGDRVNEKLFF.

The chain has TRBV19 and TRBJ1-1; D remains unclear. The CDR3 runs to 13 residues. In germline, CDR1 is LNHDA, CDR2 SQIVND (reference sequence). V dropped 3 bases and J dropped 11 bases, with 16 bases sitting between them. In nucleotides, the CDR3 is TGTGCCAGTAGTATGAGAATGGGGAGTCAGGCTTTCTTT. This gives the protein CASSMRMGSQAFF.